This entry features one TCR beta chain sequence. Antigen: not known. The length of the CDR3 is 14 residues. Germline V gene data show CDR1 as LGHNA and CDR2 as YNFKEQ. V shed 9 bases and J 7 bases; nucleotides not matched to a gene: 12. Sample-barcoded 5' priming and a J-beta primer mix drove a second PCR of roughly 7 to 11 cycles. TCRdb re-analysed the 5' RACE reads in MiXCR, keeping a single row per CDR3 protein. The sample shows approximately 780,000 distinct CDR3 sequences, roughly 25% of them seen only once. This sample stems from a study of blood T cells in healthy people across ages. Study-wide findings and caveats: Possibly confounding the expanded clonotype changes was the fact that donor CMV status was unknown. Roughly linear age-related decline in beta diversity appeared, significant by age roughly 40.

These data are also associated with another study on T cells of mothers and their children. That report notes: The donors comprised a handful of children and their three healthy Caucasian mothers. Reads recorded for TCR beta CDR3 numbered over 8.5 million per mother and approximately 3.2 million per child.

This receptor was taken from a boy between 10 and 17 years old in good health. The sample comprised blood. The chain couples TRBV4-2 to TRBJ1-2; TRBD1 agrees at 9 bases. The CDR3 DNA is TGTGCCAGGGGGACGCCACAGGGGGCGCGTGGCTACACCTTC. Translated, it gives CARGTPQGARGYTF.